The subject of this entry is one T cell receptor (beta chain). The data stem from a study of blood T cell repertoires in COVID-19. In the study overall: Acute and convalescent COVID-19 samples came from the United States, Italy and Spain. From T cells, B-cell-depleted T cells, or PBMCs came the material, which was cDNA or gDNA.

The V segment lost 4 bases and the J segment 3 bases; nucleotides outside the gene matches: 15. Germline lookup yields CDR1 LNHDA and CDR2 SQIVND (reference sequence). The CDR3 runs to 18 residues. In the original workflow: Reference gene primer amplification yielded estimated nucleated cell counts. This table comes from immunoSEQ multiplex PCR, and its TCRdb copy is limited to in-frame clones, with some not included. The V and J calls and clone size were taken over from that table, and D and trimming were inferred from the DNA. The sample comprises about 130,000 clones, approximately 90% of which are singletons, and under 4.5% rests with the top ten. Patients of the Seattle cohort, enrolled during active infection, were followed longitudinally.

The chain is built from TRBV19 and TRBJ1-1; TRBD1 matches at 9 bases. Sequencing was performed on peripheral blood. This clonotype was sampled from a man between 60 and 75 years old with COVID-19, enrolled during active disease. CDR3 in DNA: TGTGCCAGTAGTAAAATTACGGGGACAGGGTTGTCTTACACTGAAGCTTTCTTT. This codes for CASSKITGTGLSYTEAFF.